The clone carrying this TCR beta chain was seen a few times. Its antigen is not known. The record originates from a study of response to subunit inactivated influenza vaccine. General study findings and limits: Authors suggested that a seasonal influenza vaccination recruits few new T cells each time.

TCRdb reprocessed the RT-PCR reads via MiXCR and lists one record per CDR3 protein. The profile shows hundreds of thousands of distinct CDR3 sequences, 25% of them singletons. Per the germline V gene, CDR1 is SGDLS and CDR2 is YYNGEE. Trimming took off 0 bases at V and 0 bases at J, with 6 bases between the two ends. CDR3 length: 15 residues. The chain recombines TRBV9 with TRBJ1-4; no clear D gene. Sequenced material: CD4+ T cells sorted from PBMCs, taken around 5 days after vaccination. The clonotype comes from a man between 45 and 60 years old who received an inactivated influenza vaccine. The CDR3 region is CASSVEAATNEKLFF. In nucleotides, the CDR3 is TGTGCCAGCAGCGTAGAAGCCGCAACTAATGAAAAACTGTTTTTT.